A single sample gave rise to the 10 T cell receptor beta chains below, sequenced in a study of vaccination effects on CD4 cells after COVID-19. Before sequencing, viral peptide pools were used by the ViraFEST assay to expand antigen-specific CD4+ T cells. CD4+ T cells were isolated after around 10 days of culture. Sometime from March through December 2020, the person acquired a SARS-CoV-2 infection that PCR confirmed. Of the BNT162b2 and mRNA-1273 vaccines, participants received two doses of one or the other. For these TCRs, the target antigens are not known. Using immunoSEQ multiplex PCR, the repertoire was profiled, and TCRdb retains in-frame clones only, with some absent. Among about 13,000 clones, approximately 70% were seen once, and the ten largest hold around 33%. Sequences were derived from CD4+ T cells from PBMCs cultured with HCoV-NL63 spike peptides, sampled after COVID-19 vaccination. These TCRs come from a human donor who had a prior SARS-CoV-2 infection.

In this sample, this clone is medium-sized. The V gene is TRBV14, the J gene TRBJ1-2; D call uncertain. Trimming left V 2 bases short and J 7 bases short, with 11 bases between. The V gene's germline CDR1 is SGHDN and CDR2 FVKESK. This CDR3 is built from 13 residues. CDR3 in DNA: TGTGCCAGCAGCCAAATAGACCGTAGTGGCTACACCTTC. Encoded protein: CASSQIDRSGYTF.

V gene TRBV25-1 combines with J gene TRBJ2-7; tentatively, D is TRBD1 or TRBD2 (7 bases each). V was cut by 3 bases and J by 6 bases, with 18 bases left in between. This CDR3 is 15 amino acids long. Per germline, CDR1 MGHDK and CDR2 SYGVNS. CDR3 in DNA: TGTGCCAGCAGTGATCCCGGCAGGGGGGGAAGCGAGCAGTACTTC. As protein: CASSDPGRGGSEQYF.

The chain has TRBV4-1 and TRBJ2-2, with TRBD2 identical over 13 bases. The CDR3 has 18 residues. The germline gives CDR1 MGHRA, CDR2 YSYEKL. V gave up 4 bases and J gave up 3 bases; unmatched junction bases: 8. DNA for the CDR3: TGCGCCAGCAGCCTCTCCGGGACTAGCGGGGAAGACACCGGGGAGCTGTTTTTT. It codes for CASSLSGTSGEDTGELFF.

This rearrangement joins TRBV5-5 to TRBJ2-6; D remains ambiguous. CDR3 length equals 16 residues. Germline-derived CDR1 and CDR2 are SGHKS and YYEKEE (reference sequence). The V and J ends lost 2 bases and 0 bases respectively, with 9 bases between them. Written as DNA, the CDR3 is TGTGCCAGCAGCTTTTCTCCCCCCTCTGGGGCCAACGTCCTGACTTTC. Translating gives CASSFSPPSGANVLTF.

The rearrangement joins TRBV12-5 to TRBJ2-1, with 13 bases that match TRBD2. This CDR3 comprises 18 residues. Germline-derived CDR1 and CDR2 are LGHNT and FRNRAP. The trim removed 0 bases at V and 7 bases at J, leaving 9 bases unmatched. CDR3 protein: CASGLVRLAGGGGNEQFF. CDR3 nucleotide sequence: TGTGCTAGTGGTTTGGTACGACTAGCGGGAGGAGGTGGGAATGAGCAGTTCTTC.

The table lists this clone with a few counts. The DNA of the CDR3 is TGTGCCAGCAGTGAAAACAGGGAACCCTCCTACGAGCAGTACTTC. Protein product: CASSENREPSYEQYF. The V gene is TRBV2, the J gene TRBJ2-7; tentatively, D is TRBD1 (6 bases). Germline CDR1 reads SNHLY; CDR2 reads FYNNEI. The CDR3 consists of 15 residues. Trimming removed 2 bases from V and 0 bases from J, with 11 bases in between. The variable domain in full, with the rest retrieved from reference TRBV2 and TRBJ2-7, is EPEVTQTPSHQVTQMGQEVILRCVPISNHLYFYWYRQILGQKVEFLVSFYNNEISEKSEIFDDQFSVERPDGSNFTLKIRSTKLEDSAMYFCASSENREPSYEQYFGPGTRLTVT.

V gene TRBV14 combines with J gene TRBJ2-1; 12 bases line up with TRBD1. Per the germline V gene, CDR1 is SGHDN and CDR2 is FVKESK. The CDR3 spans 17 residues. V shed 4 bases, J shed 7 bases, and the junction held 11 bases outside the gene matches. Written as DNA, the CDR3 is TGTGCCAGCAGCCGGCGCTGGGGGACAGGGGGCGTGAATGAGCAGTTCTTC. It codes for CASSRRWGTGGVNEQFF.

This chain uses TRBV28 with TRBJ1-4, with D unresolved. Germline loops: CDR1 MDHEN, CDR2 SYDVKM. The CDR3 covers 15 residues. V was pared by 3 bases and J by 0 bases, with 8 bases between. The CDR3 sequence: CASSFLAATNEKLFF. The CDR3 nucleotides read TGTGCCAGCAGTTTCCTCGCGGCAACTAATGAAAAACTGTTTTTT.

V and J are TRBV12-3 or TRBV12-4 and TRBJ2-4, with no clear D. The CDR3 covers 13 residues. V was clipped by 5 bases and J by 7 bases, with 12 bases between them. CDR3 DNA: TGTGCCAGCAGTCCACCCAATCTTAACATTCAGTACTTC. It yields the protein CASSPPNLNIQYF.

The chain joins TRBV6-1 to TRBJ2-7; the match to TRBD1 covers 8 bases. There are 15 residues in the CDR3. Germline V gene lookup returns CDR1 MNHNS and CDR2 SASEGT. With 2 bases clipped from V and 1 base from J, the junction kept 4 bases outside the gene matches. Written as DNA, the CDR3 is TGTGCCAGCAGTGAACAGGGGGCGATTTCCTACGAGCAGTACTTC. This encodes CASSEQGAISYEQYF.